This record looks at one T cell receptor (beta chain) sequence and its context. The data originate from a study of human T cells and chemical hapten exposure. Study background: The patch tests put 0.01% DPC on the skin of the upper back and were read 6 days later.

Germline loops: CDR1 MNHEY, CDR2 SVGAGI. Trimming took 0 bases from V and 5 from J; bases not matched to a gene: 8. This CDR3 is 16 amino acids long. TCRdb processed the RACE reads anew with MiXCR; each CDR3 protein has one entry. The sample has fewer than 100,000 distinct CDR3 sequences; about an eighth are singletons. Indicated time point: patch test 1, 2 weeks after DPC sensitization. Indicated treatment: therapeutic diphenylcyclopropenone sensitization with weekly scalp DPC. This clonotype originated in a woman between 40 and 50 years old with alopecia areata. Some clones in this sample may be carry-over from other donors' samples. The rearrangement links TRBV6-5 to TRBJ1-1, with 8 bases matching TRBD1. The sample in question was whole blood, obtained in connection with sensitization to the hapten diphenylcyclopropenone (DPC). The CDR3 reads CASSYSIQGAKTEAFF. In DNA, the CDR3 is TGTGCCAGCAGTTACTCGATTCAGGGGGCGAAGACTGAAGCTTTCTTT.